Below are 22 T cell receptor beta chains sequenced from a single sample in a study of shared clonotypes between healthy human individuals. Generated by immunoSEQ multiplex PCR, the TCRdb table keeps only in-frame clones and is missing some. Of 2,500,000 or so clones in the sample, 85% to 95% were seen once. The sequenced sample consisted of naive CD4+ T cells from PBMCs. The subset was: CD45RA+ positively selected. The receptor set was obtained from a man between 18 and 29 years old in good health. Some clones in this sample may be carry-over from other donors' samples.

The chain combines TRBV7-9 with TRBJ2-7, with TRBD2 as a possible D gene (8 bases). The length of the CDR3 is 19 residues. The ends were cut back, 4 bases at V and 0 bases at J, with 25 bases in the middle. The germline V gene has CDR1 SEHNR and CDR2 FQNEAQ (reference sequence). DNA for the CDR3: TGTGCCAGCAGCTCAATTATGGGACAGCGGGGGCCCAGCTCCTACGAGCAGTACTTC. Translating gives CASSSIMGQRGPSSYEQYF.

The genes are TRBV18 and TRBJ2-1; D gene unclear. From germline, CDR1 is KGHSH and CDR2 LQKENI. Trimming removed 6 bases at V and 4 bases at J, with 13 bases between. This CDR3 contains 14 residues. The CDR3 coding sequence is TGTGCCAGCTCGGACGAGACCTATTACAATGAGCAGTTCTTC. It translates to CASSDETYYNEQFF.

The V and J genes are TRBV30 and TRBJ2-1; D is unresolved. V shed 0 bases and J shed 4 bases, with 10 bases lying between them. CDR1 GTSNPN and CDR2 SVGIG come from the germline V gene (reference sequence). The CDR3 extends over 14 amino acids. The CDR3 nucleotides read TGTGCCTGGAGTGTAAATGGTGCTTACAATGAGCAGTTCTTC. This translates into CAWSVNGAYNEQFF. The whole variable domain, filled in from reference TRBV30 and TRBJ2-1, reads SQTIHQWPATLVQPVGSPLSLECTVEGTSNPNLYWYRQAAGRGLQLLFYSVGIGQISSEVPQNLSASRPQDRQFILSSKKLLLSDSGFYLCAWSVNGAYNEQFFGPGTRLTVL.

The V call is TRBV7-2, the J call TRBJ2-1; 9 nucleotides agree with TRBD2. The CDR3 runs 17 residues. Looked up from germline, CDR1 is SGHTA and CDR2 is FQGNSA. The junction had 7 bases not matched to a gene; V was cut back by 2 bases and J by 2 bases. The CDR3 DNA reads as TGTGCCAGCAGCTTAATCAGGGCTAGCGGGACCTACAATGAGCAGTTCTTC. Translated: CASSLIRASGTYNEQFF.

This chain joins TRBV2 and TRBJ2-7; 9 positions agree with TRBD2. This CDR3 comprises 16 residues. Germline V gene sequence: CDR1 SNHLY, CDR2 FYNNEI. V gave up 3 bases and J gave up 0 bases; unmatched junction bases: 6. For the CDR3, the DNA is TGTGCCAGCAGTGAGCTGCTAGCGGGGACCTCCTACGAGCAGTACTTC. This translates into CASSELLAGTSYEQYF.

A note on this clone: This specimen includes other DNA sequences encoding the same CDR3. The CDR3 DNA reads TGCGCCAGCAGCTTCGACCGCTCCTACGAGCAGTACTTC. Translating gives CASSFDRSYEQYF. The chain carries TRBV5-1 and TRBJ2-7, with D unclear. The CDR3 has 13 amino acids. CDR1 is SGHRS and CDR2 is YFSETQ in the germline V gene. V was clipped by 2 bases and J by 0 bases, with 6 bases between them.

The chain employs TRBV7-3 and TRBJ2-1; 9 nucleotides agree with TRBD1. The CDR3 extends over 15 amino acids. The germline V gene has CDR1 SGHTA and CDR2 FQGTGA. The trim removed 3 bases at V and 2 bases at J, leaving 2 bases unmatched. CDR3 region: CASSFRQGAYNEQFF. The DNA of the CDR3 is TGTGCCAGCAGCTTCAGACAGGGGGCCTACAATGAGCAGTTCTTC. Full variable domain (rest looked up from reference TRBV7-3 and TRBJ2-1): GAGVSQTPSNKVTEKGKYVELRCDPISGHTALYWYRQSLGQGPEFLIYFQGTGAADDSGLPNDRFFAVRPEGSVSTLKIQRTERGDSAVYLCASSFRQGAYNEQFFGPGTRLTVL.

CDR3 nucleotides: TGTGCCTGGAGTGTGAGGGGTAGGACCGGGGAGCTGTTTTTT. This codes for CAWSVRGRTGELFF. This chain connects TRBV30 to TRBJ2-2; D could derive from TRBD1 or TRBD2 (5 bases each). The germline CDR1 and CDR2 sequences are GTSNPN and SVGIG (reference sequence). V was shortened by 0 bases and J by 5 bases, with 10 bases between the two germline ends. CDR3 length equals 14 residues.

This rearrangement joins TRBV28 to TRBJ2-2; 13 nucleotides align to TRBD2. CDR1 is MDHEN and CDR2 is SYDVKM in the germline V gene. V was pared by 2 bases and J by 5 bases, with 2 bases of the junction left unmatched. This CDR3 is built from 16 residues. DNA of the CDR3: TGTGCCAGCAGTTTAGGGGGACTAGCGGGGACCGGGGAGCTGTTTTTT. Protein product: CASSLGGLAGTGELFF.

The CDR3 protein is CASSQVGEGNYGYTF. CDR3 DNA sequence: TGCGCCAGCAGCCAAGTGGGGGAGGGTAACTATGGCTACACCTTC. The chain couples TRBV4-1 to TRBJ1-2, with D perhaps TRBD1 (5 bases). V was clipped by 1 base and J by 1 base, with 10 bases between them. Germline CDR1 reads MGHRA; CDR2 reads YSYEKL. The CDR3 spans 15 residues.

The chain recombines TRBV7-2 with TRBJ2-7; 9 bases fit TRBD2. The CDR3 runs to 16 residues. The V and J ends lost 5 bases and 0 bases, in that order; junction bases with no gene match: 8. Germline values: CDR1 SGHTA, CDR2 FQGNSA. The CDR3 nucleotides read TGTGCCAGCAGCGCTCGACTAGCGGTAAGCTCCTACGAGCAGTACTTC. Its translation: CASSARLAVSSYEQYF. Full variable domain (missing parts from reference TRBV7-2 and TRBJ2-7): GAGVSQSPSNKVTEKGKDVELRCDPISGHTALYWYRQSLGQGLEFLIYFQGNSAPDKSGLPSDRFSAERTGGSVSTLTIQRTQQEDSAVYLCASSARLAVSSYEQYFGPGTRLTVT.

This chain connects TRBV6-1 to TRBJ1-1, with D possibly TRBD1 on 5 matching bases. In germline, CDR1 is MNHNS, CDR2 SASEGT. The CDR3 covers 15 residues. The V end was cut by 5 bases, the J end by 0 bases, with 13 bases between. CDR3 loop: CASSTGQTLNTEAFF. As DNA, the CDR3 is TGTGCCAGCAGTACAGGCCAAACATTGAACACTGAAGCTTTCTTT.

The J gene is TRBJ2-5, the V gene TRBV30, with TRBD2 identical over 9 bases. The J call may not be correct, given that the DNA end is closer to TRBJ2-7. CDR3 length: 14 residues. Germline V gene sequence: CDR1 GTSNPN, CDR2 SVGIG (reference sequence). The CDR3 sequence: CAWSPGLATYEQYF. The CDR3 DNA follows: TGTGCCTGGAGCCCGGGACTAGCAACCTACGAGCAGTACTTC.

Here the CDR3 reads CSVEGDYEQYF. DNA of the CDR3: TGCAGCGTTGAGGGGGACTACGAGCAGTACTTC. V is TRBV29-1 and J is TRBJ2-5; D assignment may be TRBD1 or TRBD2 (5 bases each). TRBJ2-7 explains the end of the DNA better; the J call may be wrong. Per the germline V gene, CDR1 is SQVTM and CDR2 is ANQGSEA. The length of the CDR3 is 11 residues.

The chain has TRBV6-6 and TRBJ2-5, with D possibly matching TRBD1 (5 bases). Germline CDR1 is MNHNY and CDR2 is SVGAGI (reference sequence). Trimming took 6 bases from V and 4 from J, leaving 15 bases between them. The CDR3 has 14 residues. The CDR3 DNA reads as TGTGCCAGCAGAGCCTCGACAGTCCGAGAGACCCAGTACTTC. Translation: CASRASTVRETQYF.

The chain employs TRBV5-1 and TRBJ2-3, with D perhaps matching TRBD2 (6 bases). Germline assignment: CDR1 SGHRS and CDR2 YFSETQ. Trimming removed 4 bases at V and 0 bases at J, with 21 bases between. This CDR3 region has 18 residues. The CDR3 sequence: CASSTRPGTGTSTDTQYF. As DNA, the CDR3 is TGCGCCAGCAGCACCCGTCCCGGGACTGGGACTAGCACAGATACGCAGTATTTT.

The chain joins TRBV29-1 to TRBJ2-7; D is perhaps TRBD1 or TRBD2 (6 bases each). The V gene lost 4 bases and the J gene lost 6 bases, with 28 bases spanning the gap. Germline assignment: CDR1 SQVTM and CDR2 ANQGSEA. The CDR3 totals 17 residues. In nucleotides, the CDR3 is TGCAGCGTTGCCAAGGGCGGGTTCGAGGGGGGAGGTGTCGAGCAGTACTTC. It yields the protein CSVAKGGFEGGGVEQYF.

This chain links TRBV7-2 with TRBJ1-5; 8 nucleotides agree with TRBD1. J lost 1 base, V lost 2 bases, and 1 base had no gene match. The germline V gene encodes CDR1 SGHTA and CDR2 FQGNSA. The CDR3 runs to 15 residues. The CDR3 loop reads CASSLPGGSNQPQHF. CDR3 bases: TGTGCCAGCAGCTTACCAGGGGGCAGCAATCAGCCCCAGCATTTT.

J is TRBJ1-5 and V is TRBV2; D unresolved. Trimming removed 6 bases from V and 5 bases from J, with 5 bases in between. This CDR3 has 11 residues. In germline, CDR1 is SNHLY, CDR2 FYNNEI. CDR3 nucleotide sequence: TGTGCCAGCAGGGCAGATCAGCCCCAGCATTTT. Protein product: CASRADQPQHF.

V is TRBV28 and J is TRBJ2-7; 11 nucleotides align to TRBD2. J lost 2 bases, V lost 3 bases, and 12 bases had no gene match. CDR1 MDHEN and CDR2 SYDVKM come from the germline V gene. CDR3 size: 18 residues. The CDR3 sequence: CASSFDWAGTSGTYEQYF. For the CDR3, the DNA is TGTGCCAGCAGTTTCGATTGGGCCGGGACTAGCGGTACCTACGAGCAGTACTTC.

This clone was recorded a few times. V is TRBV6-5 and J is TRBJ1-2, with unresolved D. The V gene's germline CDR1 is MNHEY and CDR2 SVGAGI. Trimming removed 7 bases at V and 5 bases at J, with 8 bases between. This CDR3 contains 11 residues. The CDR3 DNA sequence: TGTGCCAGCACCAATGGTTATGGCTACACCTTC. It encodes CASTNGYGYTF.

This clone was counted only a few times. As DNA, the CDR3 is TGCAGCGTTGGTTGGCAAGCTAACTATGGCTACACCTTC. Amino acids: CSVGWQANYGYTF. The chain employs TRBV29-1 and TRBJ1-2; D gene unclear. Germline CDR1 and CDR2: SQVTM and ANQGSEA. V was clipped by 4 bases and J by 0 bases, with 9 bases between them. The CDR3 is 13 residues long.